The sequence of this T cell receptor beta chain was determined in a study of blood T cells in healthy people across ages. Study-wide findings and caveats: Researchers judged that diversity estimates from one million T cells fell short of true values.

The authors ran a second PCR of 7 to 11 cycles using a sample-barcoded 5' primer and a J-beta primer mix. TCRdb re-called the 5' RACE reads with MiXCR, one entry per CDR3 protein. Among around 700,000 distinct CDR3 sequences, approximately 25% were seen once, and the ten largest hold just under 9.5%. V was pared by 4 bases and J by 9 bases, with 18 bases between. The CDR3 totals 14 residues. Remarks on this clonotype: The antigen remains unidentified.

A further study also used this sample, focusing on T cells of mothers and their children. Turning to that study: Related mother-child pairs showed slightly higher but non-significant overlap than unrelated pairs.

Specimen: blood. This clonotype was sampled from a boy aged 10-17 years in good health. The chain joins TRBV12-3 or TRBV12-4 to TRBJ1-2; a possible D gene is TRBD1 (5 bases). DNA of the CDR3: TGTGCCAGCAGTTGGGAGGGGTGGGGTATGAGCTACACCTTC. Translated, it gives CASSWEGWGMSYTF.